The 22 T cell receptor beta chains given below trace back to one sample, sequenced in a study of response to subunit inactivated influenza vaccine. TCRdb reprocessed the RT-PCR reads with MiXCR, giving one entry per CDR3 protein. The sample lists roughly 500,000 distinct CDR3 sequences, under 30% seen once, with approximately 3% in the top ten. This sample was also put to use in a study of T cells expressing NK-cell markers. That paper notes: For TCR beta, cDNA was produced by 5'RACE template switching with UMIs.

The sample in question was CD4+ T cells sorted from PBMCs, obtained 11 to 12 days after vaccination. The source of these receptors is a man in his fifties who received an inactivated influenza vaccine.

The rearrangement joins TRBV20-1 to TRBJ2-4; D unclear. The CDR3 is 14 residues long. CDR1 DFQATT and CDR2 SNEGSKA come from the germline V gene (reference sequence). The ends were cut back, 6 bases at V and 6 bases at J, with 18 bases in the middle. CDR3 bases: TGCAGTGCCGGTGGCCCCCACGATATAAACATTCAGTACTTC. This translates into CSAGGPHDINIQYF.

The chain combines TRBV29-1 with TRBJ2-3, with 10 bases that match TRBD1. The CDR3 covers 16 residues. The germline V gene encodes CDR1 SQVTM and CDR2 ANQGSEA. V lost 7 bases and J lost 1; bases outside the gene matches: 11. Here the CDR3 DNA reads TGCAGCGGCCAGCCGGGACAGGGGTTTCGCACAGATACGCAGTATTTT. As protein: CSGQPGQGFRTDTQYF.

This clonotype was counted between two and nine times. The chain has TRBV5-1 and TRBJ2-1; D remains unclear. The CDR3 contains 15 residues. Trimming took off 0 bases at V and 4 bases at J, with 11 bases between the two ends. Per germline, CDR1 SGHRS and CDR2 YFSETQ. Written as DNA, the CDR3 is TGCGCCAGCAGCTTGGCCGCTGCCCAATACAATGAGCAGTTCTTC. Its translation is CASSLAAAQYNEQFF.

In DNA form, the CDR3 reads TGCGCCAGCAGCTTGGGTCCAGGGGGCTCCTACGAGCAGTACTTC. Translated, it gives CASSLGPGGSYEQYF. This chain links TRBV5-1 with TRBJ2-7; 7 bases agree with TRBD1. After removal of 0 bases from V and 0 bases from J, the junction contained 3 bases not matched to a gene. The germline CDR1 and CDR2 sequences are SGHRS and YFSETQ. This CDR3 has 15 amino acids.

This chain uses TRBV7-9 with TRBJ2-5, with D uncertain. V dropped 8 bases and J dropped 7 bases, with 11 bases sitting between them. The CDR3 runs 11 residues. The germline V gene has CDR1 SEHNR and CDR2 FQNEAQ (reference sequence). The chain's CDR3 is CASGIEVTQYF. The CDR3, as DNA: TGTGCCAGCGGGATCGAAGTGACCCAGTACTTC.

This clonotype was detected only a few times. The chain has TRBV12-3 or TRBV12-4 and TRBJ1-5; 8 bases map to TRBD1. The CDR3 loop spans 15 amino acids. V lost 2 bases, J lost 6 bases, and 6 bases stayed unmatched. CDR3 in amino acids: CASSLLTGDGQPQHF. The CDR3 region has the DNA TGTGCCAGCAGTTTACTGACAGGGGACGGTCAGCCCCAGCATTTT.

The CDR3 nucleotides read TGCGCCAGCAGTGATGGACAATCCTCCTACAATGAGCAGTTCTTC. Encoded protein: CASSDGQSSYNEQFF. V usage is TRBV10-2 and J usage is TRBJ2-1; D possibly corresponds to TRBD1 (5 bases). V lost 3 bases to trimming and J lost 0 bases, with 9 bases between them. The CDR3 loop spans 15 amino acids. Looked up from germline, CDR1 is WSHSY and CDR2 is SAAADI.

In its sample, this clonotype was seen a few times. V and J are TRBV12-3 or TRBV12-4 and TRBJ2-7; 7 nucleotides match TRBD1. The CDR3 runs to 15 residues. V trimming: 0 bases; J trimming: 7 bases; junction bases outside the gene matches: 9. The CDR3 spells CASSLALAGGDEQYF. In DNA form, the CDR3 reads TGTGCCAGCAGTTTAGCGCTGGCAGGGGGTGATGAGCAGTACTTC.

This clonotype was counted a few times. This sequence joins TRBV24-1 and TRBJ2-1; no definite D call. The CDR3 spans 15 residues. V lost 3 bases to trimming and J lost 3 bases, with 11 bases between them. Germline V lookup: CDR1 KGHDR, CDR2 SFDVKD. The CDR3: CATSDIKNFYNEQFF. The CDR3 DNA reads as TGTGCCACCAGTGATATCAAAAATTTCTACAATGAGCAGTTCTTC.

This clonotype was seen more than once but under ten times. The CDR3 here is CASSPVGGAYEQYF. CDR3 nucleotides: TGTGCCAGCAGCCCCGTGGGGGGCGCGTACGAGCAGTACTTC. The rearrangement links TRBV5-6 to TRBJ2-7; D assignment may be TRBD1 or TRBD2 (6 bases each). With 4 bases removed from V and 4 bases from J, the gap between germline ends came to 15 bases. There are 14 residues in the CDR3. Germline-derived CDR1 and CDR2 are SGHDT and YYEEEE. The entire variable domain, with the rest obtained from reference TRBV5-6 and TRBJ2-7, is as follows: DAGVTQSPTHLIKTRGQQVTLRCSPKSGHDTVSWYQQALGQGPQFIFQYYEEEERQRGNFPDRFSGHQFPNYSSELNVNALLLGDSALYLCASSPVGGAYEQYFGPGTRLTVT.

In this sample, this clonotype turned up a few times. This chain connects TRBV2 to TRBJ2-7; TRBD2 matches at 10 bases. V was clipped by 6 bases and J by 3 bases; unmatched bases: 8. The CDR3 covers 15 residues. Germline V CDR1 and CDR2: SNHLY, FYNNEI. The CDR3 sequence is CASRTVASGSYEQYF. The CDR3 bases are TGTGCCAGCAGAACAGTGGCTAGCGGGAGCTACGAGCAGTACTTC.

J is TRBJ2-5 and V is TRBV20-1, with D perhaps assigned TRBD1 or TRBD2 (5 bases each). The germline CDR1 and CDR2 sequences are DFQATT and SNEGSKA (reference sequence). V lost 3 bases to trimming and J lost 3 bases, with 14 bases between them. CDR3 length: 14 amino acids. This CDR3 reads CSARAERGKETQYF. The CDR3 DNA follows: TGCAGTGCTAGGGCTGAGAGGGGTAAAGAGACCCAGTACTTC.

The chain has TRBV6-2 or TRBV6-3 and TRBJ2-7; 7 nucleotides match TRBD1. CDR1 and CDR2 from the germline V gene are MNHEY and SVGEGT. The CDR3 is made up of 16 amino acids. The ends lost 6 bases at V and 0 bases at J; junction bases unmatched: 11. The CDR3 coding sequence is TGTGCCAGCAGCCAGGGACAGAGCCGAACCTCCTACGAGCAGTACTTC. Its translation is CASSQGQSRTSYEQYF.

J is TRBJ1-2 and V is TRBV5-4, with 7 bases matching TRBD1. Germline CDR1 SGHNT, CDR2 YYREEE (reference sequence). The J segment lost 8 bases and the V segment lost 2 bases, leaving 9 bases of the junction unmatched. CDR3 length: 14 amino acids. The CDR3 protein is CASSLYRGGGGYTF. Written as DNA, the CDR3 is TGTGCCAGCAGCTTATACAGGGGAGGAGGAGGCTACACCTTC.

This clonotype has ten or more counts. The rearrangement uses TRBV6-2 or TRBV6-3 and TRBJ2-1; 12 nucleotides agree with TRBD2. This CDR3 spans 17 amino acids. Germline loops: CDR1 MNHEY, CDR2 SVGEGT. Trimming removed 6 bases from V and 6 bases from J; junction bases left unmatched: 12. CDR3 sequence reads: CASRTSRLAGEVNEQFF. CDR3 DNA sequence: TGTGCCAGCAGAACGAGTAGACTAGCGGGAGAAGTCAATGAGCAGTTCTTC.

This clonotype was recorded a few times. V and J are TRBV7-2 and TRBJ2-1; D gene ambiguous. This CDR3 comprises 12 residues. Germline V CDR1 and CDR2: SGHTA, FQGNSA. The germline V and J ends were trimmed by 5 bases and 9 bases, with 11 bases remaining between them. The CDR3 nucleotides read TGTGCCAGCAGCGACGTATGGGGTGAGCAGTTCTTC. The encoded protein is CASSDVWGEQFF.

This chain uses TRBV18 with TRBJ1-1, with TRBD1 matching 7 bases. The CDR3 runs to 12 residues. Germline-derived CDR1 and CDR2 are KGHSH and LQKENI. V was clipped by 3 bases and J by 10 bases; unmatched bases: 5. CDR3 coding DNA: TGTGCCAGCTCACCGATCACAGGGGTAGCTTTCTTT. It translates to CASSPITGVAFF.

This clonotype has a handful of counts. This rearrangement joins TRBV27 to TRBJ2-7, with 10 bases that match TRBD2. This CDR3 has 14 amino acids. J gave up 5 bases and V 8 bases, and 9 bases lay outside the gene matches. Germline CDR1 and CDR2: MNHEY and SMNVEV (reference sequence). In nucleotides, the CDR3 is TGTGCCAGCGGGCTAGCGGGGGCTAATAACGAGCAGTACTTC. Protein product: CASGLAGANNEQYF.

This clonotype was detected a few times. The chain uses TRBV12-3 or TRBV12-4 and TRBJ2-7, with TRBD1 matching 7 bases. V shed 5 bases and J 1 base; nucleotides not matched to a gene: 11. This CDR3 spans 16 amino acids. CDR3 loop: CASSPYPDRQSYEQYF. CDR3 nucleotides: TGTGCCAGCAGTCCTTACCCGGACAGGCAGTCCTACGAGCAGTACTTC.

V usage is TRBV7-8 and J usage is TRBJ2-1, with 9 bases aligning to TRBD2. The length of the CDR3 is 17 residues. The ends lost 5 bases at V and 7 bases at J; junction bases unmatched: 15. Germline assignment: CDR1 SGHVS and CDR2 FQNEAQ. This CDR3 is CASSAGRFLAGLNEQFF. CDR3 coding DNA: TGTGCCAGCAGCGCCGGTAGGTTCCTAGCGGGATTGAATGAGCAGTTCTTC.

This clonotype was observed a handful of times. The CDR3 bases are TGCGCCAGCAGCTCACAAAACAATGAGCAGTTCTTC. Translating gives CASSSQNNEQFF. The gene calls are TRBV5-1 and TRBJ2-1; D ambiguous. V was clipped by 3 bases and J by 5 bases, with 6 bases between them. The CDR3 has 12 amino acids. Germline values: CDR1 SGHRS, CDR2 YFSETQ.

This clonotype was counted between two and nine times. The V and J genes are TRBV7-2 and TRBJ2-1; no definite D call. The CDR3 is made up of 14 amino acids. Per germline, CDR1 SGHTA and CDR2 FQGNSA. V lost 0 bases to trimming and J lost 4 bases, with 7 bases between them. The CDR3 protein is CASSLAGFYNEQFF. In nucleotides, the CDR3 is TGTGCCAGCAGCTTAGCGGGATTTTACAATGAGCAGTTCTTC. Variable domain in full (rest from reference TRBV7-2 and TRBJ2-1): GAGVSQSPSNKVTEKGKDVELRCDPISGHTALYWYRQSLGQGLEFLIYFQGNSAPDKSGLPSDRFSAERTGGSVSTLTIQRTQQEDSAVYLCASSLAGFYNEQFFGPGTRLTVL.